This TCR beta chain was sequenced in a study of OX40 agonist ivuxolimab in advanced cancers. Study summary: Patients undergoing dose escalation presented with hepatocellular carcinoma, melanoma, renal cell or head and neck cancer.

CDR3 length: 14 residues. V was pared by 3 bases and J by 9 bases, with 15 bases between. Germline V lookup: CDR1 SGHTA, CDR2 FQGNSA. The repertoire was sequenced with immunoSEQ multiplex PCR; TCRdb's copy has only in-frame clones and lacks some. Here the sample spans some 62,000 clones, 70% to 90% being singletons. Turning to this clone: No antigen is known for it.

The study's findings and limits: There were also nonresponders showing low normalized T-cell clonal expansion.

Prior autoimmune disease or systemic immunosuppression barred patients. This chain joins TRBV7-2 and TRBJ2-1; D is perhaps TRBD1 (6 bases). Sequencing was performed on CD4+ or CD8+ T cells sorted from blood, taken in a trial of the OX40 agonist ivuxolimab. The sequence was obtained from an adult with an advanced solid tumor such as melanoma, head and neck, liver or kidney cancer. As DNA, the CDR3 is TGTGCCAGCAGCTTTTCCCGACAGGCTAGTGAGCAGTTCTTC. It is translated as CASSFSRQASEQFF.